This paragraph reports one TCR beta chain. This clone has a single count. No cognate antigen has been identified for it. Per-base quality was not reported, and no clone a single base away is much larger than it. What this sample's time point label stands for: about 28 days (+/-7) after the second vaccine dose. AZD1222 recipients whose second dose came at about 4 weeks and those whose second dose came at about 12 weeks were combined into one group, since spike-specific TCR depth and breadth did not differ between the two schedules. Vaccinee samples were obtained from the UK trials COV001 and COV002, which included a single-blind randomized controlled phase 2/3 trial of AZD1222 (ChAdOx1 nCoV-19) in healthy adults. For TCRbeta chain sequencing, PBMC samples were collected from trial participants at day 0 and at day 28 after the second dose. This entry comes from a study of T cell responses to AZD1222 COVID-19 vaccine (dated by TCRdb to about 2021). Broadly, across the study: A total of just over 230 trial participants underwent TCR sequencing, of whom nearly 210 had received two doses of AZD1222 and roughly 26 had received two doses of the MenACWY control vaccine. Enrollment into the trials was organized by age into subgroups of 18-55, 56-69 and 70-plus years, and those subgroups contained roughly 140, 27 and 60 TCR-sequenced participants, respectively.

The CDR3 regions of human TCRbeta chains were analyzed by immunosequencing. The authors' analysis ran thus. Repertoire TCRs were checked for matches against a reference library of SARS-CoV-2-specific TCRs that had been generated using the MIRA antigen-specificity platform. Breadth was defined as the fraction of unique TCRs that were SARS-CoV-2-associated, and depth was defined as the fraction of total T cells that were SARS-CoV-2-associated. Using the MIRA data, every spike-specific TCR was mapped to the spike region that the TCR reacted to and assigned to either a CD4 or a CD8 class. Log10-transformed breadth and depth values were compared by one-way ANOVA with Sidak's multiple comparisons tests. As stored in TCRdb, this immuneACCESS dataset retains in-frame rearrangements with V and J assigned. A fraction of the clones does not appear; measured against another copy, unresolved V genes explain less than half of the discrepancy, and the remainder lacks a known reason. V, J and clone size are taken as reported in that table, and D and trimming were inferred from the DNA itself. For this sample the table gives about 200,000 clones, of which more than 85% were detected only once. Of the sample, roughly 3.5% is held by the ten largest clones.

The investigation overall reported the following: The 56-69-year group was small, and its depth increase did not reach significance, likely because of low power. Vaccine-associated CD4 TCRs spanned the whole spike protein, with dominant responses in regions 160-218 and 743-854. Because no day 14 peak-response samples were available, the repertoires could be characterized only after the peak T cell response. A significant rise in spike-specific TCR breadth and depth was observed after two AZD1222 doses relative to day 0 and relative to MenACWY recipients. Conclusions about previously exposed vaccinees are limited, since just five to seven AZD1222 recipients were seropositive for SARS-CoV-2 at baseline. Reportedly, close to half of the unique spike-specific TCRs recognized epitopes lying outside the regions that are mutated in the B.1.351 and B.1.1.7 variants. Participants were mostly white British and included more females than males, and it was suggested by the authors that clonal diversity may have been underestimated.

This clonotype originated in an adult who received the AZD1222 COVID-19 vaccine. The starting material was peripheral blood, obtained 28 days after the second AZD1222 dose.

The CDR3: CASRGAGVAAFF. The sequence in DNA is TGTGCCAGCAGAGGGGCAGGGGTTGCGGCTTTCTTT. The V and J segments used are TRBV6-5 and TRBJ1-1; the D gene is perhaps TRBD1, from 6 matching bases. Per the germline V gene, MNHEY is the CDR1 and SVGAGI is the CDR2. V and J are truncated by 6 bases and 11 bases respectively, leaving an intervening sequence of 16 bases. Measured from the cysteine to the phenylalanine, the CDR3 is 12 residues long. This entry keeps only the CDR3 DNA: 36 bases, framed from base 1.